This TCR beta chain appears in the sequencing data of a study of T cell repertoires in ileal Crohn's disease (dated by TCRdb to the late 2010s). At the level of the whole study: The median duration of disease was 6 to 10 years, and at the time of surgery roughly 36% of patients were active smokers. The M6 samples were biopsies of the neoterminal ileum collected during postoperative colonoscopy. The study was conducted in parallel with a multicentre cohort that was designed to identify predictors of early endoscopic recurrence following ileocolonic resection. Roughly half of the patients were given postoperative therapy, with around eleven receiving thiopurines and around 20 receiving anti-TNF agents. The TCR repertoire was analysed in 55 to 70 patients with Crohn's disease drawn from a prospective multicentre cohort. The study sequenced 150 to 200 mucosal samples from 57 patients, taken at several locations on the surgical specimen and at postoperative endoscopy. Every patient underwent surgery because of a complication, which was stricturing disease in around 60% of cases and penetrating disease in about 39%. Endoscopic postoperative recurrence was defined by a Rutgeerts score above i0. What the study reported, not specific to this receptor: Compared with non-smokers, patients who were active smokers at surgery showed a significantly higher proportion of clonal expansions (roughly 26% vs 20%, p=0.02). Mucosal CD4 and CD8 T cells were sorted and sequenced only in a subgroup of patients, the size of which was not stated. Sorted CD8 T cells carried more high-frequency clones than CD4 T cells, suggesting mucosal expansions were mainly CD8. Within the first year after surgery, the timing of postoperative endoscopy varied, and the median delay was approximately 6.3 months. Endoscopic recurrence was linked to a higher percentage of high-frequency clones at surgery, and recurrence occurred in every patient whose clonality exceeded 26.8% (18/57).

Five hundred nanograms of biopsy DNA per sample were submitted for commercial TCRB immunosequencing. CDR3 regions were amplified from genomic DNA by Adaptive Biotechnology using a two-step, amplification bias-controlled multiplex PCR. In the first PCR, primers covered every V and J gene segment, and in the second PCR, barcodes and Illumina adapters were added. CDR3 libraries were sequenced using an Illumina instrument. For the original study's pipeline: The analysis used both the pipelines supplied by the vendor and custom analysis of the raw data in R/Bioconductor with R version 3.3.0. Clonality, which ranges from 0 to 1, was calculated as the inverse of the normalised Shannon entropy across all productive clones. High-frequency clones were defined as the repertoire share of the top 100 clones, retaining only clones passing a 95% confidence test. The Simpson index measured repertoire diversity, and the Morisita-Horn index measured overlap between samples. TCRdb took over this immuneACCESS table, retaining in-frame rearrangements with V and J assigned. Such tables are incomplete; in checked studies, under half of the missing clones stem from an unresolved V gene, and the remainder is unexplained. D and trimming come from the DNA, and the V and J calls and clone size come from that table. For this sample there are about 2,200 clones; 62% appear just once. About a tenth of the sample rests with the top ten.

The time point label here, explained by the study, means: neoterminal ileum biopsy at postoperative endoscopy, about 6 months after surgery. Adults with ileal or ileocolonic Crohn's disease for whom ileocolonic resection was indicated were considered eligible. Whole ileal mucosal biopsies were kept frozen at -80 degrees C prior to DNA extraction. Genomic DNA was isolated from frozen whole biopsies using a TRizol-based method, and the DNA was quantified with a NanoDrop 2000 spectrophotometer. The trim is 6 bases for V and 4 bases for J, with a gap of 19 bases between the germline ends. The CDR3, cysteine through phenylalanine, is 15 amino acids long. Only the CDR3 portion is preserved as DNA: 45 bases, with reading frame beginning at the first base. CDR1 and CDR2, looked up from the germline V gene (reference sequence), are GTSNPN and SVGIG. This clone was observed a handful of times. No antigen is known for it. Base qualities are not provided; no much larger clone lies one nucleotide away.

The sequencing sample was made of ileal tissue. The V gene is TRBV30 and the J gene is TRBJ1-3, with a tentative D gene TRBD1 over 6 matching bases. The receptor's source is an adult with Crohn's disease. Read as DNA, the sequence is TGTGCCTGCCACGAGGCGGGGGCAATCGGAAACACCATATATTTT. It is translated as CACHEAGAIGNTIYF.